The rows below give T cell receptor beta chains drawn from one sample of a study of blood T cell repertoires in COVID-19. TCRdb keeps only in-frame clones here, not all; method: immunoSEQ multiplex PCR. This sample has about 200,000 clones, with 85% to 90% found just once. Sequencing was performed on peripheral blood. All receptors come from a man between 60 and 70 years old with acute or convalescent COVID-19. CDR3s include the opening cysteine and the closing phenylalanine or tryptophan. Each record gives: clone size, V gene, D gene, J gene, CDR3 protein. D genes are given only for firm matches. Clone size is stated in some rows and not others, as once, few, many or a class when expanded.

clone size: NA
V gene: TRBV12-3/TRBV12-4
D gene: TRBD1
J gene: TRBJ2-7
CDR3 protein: CASADRGLYEQYF

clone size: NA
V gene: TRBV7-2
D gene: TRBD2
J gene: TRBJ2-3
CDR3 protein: CASSLGLAGGPRTDTQYF

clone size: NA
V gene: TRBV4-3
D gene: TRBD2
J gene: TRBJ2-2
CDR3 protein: CASSSGTSGMAGELFF

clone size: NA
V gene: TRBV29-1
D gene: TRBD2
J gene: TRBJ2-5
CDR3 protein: CSVRGAGETQYF

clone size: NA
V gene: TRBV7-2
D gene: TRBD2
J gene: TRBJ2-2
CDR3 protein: CASSLAVGVAGRFTGELFF

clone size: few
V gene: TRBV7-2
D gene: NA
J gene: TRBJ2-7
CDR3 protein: CASSLQKTYEQYF

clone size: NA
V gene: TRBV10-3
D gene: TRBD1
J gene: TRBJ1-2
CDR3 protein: CAISESGQGLSYGYTF

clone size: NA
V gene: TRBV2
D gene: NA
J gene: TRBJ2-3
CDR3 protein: CASSALGTEGDTQYF

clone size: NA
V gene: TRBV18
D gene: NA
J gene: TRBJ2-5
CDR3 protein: CASSPPQIQETQYF

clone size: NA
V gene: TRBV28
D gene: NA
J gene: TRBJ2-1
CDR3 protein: CASSLLSSYNEQFF

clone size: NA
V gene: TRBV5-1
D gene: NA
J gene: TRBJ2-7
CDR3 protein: CASRDIRSSYEQYF

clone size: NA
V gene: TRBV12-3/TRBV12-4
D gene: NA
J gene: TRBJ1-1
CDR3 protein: CASTFGWTEAFF

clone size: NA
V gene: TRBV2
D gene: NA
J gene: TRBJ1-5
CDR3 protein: CASSEALRVNQPQHF

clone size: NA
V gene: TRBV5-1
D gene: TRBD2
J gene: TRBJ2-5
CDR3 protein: CASSSGLAGQRETQYF

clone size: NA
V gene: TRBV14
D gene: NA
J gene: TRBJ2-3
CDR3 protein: CASSQETGTDTQYF

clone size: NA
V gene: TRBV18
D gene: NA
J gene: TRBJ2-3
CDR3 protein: CASSPSSGVSTDTQYF

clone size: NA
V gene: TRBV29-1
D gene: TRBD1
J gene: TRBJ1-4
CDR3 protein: CSARTGSNEKLFF

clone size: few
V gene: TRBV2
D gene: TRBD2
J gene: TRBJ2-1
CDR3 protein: CASSPLAAYNEQFF

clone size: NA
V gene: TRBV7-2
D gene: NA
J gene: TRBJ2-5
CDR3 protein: CASTEDTTSETQYF

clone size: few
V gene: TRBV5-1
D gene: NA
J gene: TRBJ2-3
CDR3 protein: CASSLGLPRTDTQYF

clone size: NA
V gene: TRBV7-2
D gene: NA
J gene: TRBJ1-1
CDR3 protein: CASSLGGGGPHEAFF

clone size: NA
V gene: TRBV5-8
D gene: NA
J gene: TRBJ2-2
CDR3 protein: CASSFLFGNTGELFF

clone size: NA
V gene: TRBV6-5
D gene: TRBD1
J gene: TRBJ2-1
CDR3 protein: CASSWDSTSYNEQFF

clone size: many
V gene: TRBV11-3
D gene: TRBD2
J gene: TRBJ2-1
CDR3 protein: CASSLGTSGGNEQFF

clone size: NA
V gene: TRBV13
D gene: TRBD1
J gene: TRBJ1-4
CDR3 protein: CASSIRGPDEKLFF

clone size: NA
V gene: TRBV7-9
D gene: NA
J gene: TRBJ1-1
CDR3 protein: CASSRNRVEAFF

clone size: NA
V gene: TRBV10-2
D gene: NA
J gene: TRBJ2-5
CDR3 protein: CASSASIGGRKTQYF

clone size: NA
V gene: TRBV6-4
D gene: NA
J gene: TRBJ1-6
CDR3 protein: CASSDLGANSPLHF

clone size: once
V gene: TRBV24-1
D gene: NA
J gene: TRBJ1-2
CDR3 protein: CATSDSTGTDYYGYTF

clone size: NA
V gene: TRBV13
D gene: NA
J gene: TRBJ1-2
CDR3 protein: CASSLAPGGDYGYTF

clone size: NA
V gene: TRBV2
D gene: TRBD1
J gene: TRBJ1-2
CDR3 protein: CASSLQGAQVYGYTF

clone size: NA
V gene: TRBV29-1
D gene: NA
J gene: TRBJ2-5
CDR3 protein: CSVGPRAIPQTQYF

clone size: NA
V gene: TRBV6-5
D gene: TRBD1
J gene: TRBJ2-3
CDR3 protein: CASSYSDRLYNTQYF

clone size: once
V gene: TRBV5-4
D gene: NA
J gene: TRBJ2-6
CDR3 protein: CASSSSPGGANVLTF

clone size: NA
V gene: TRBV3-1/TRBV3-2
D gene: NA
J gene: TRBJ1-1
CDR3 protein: CASSQVGGGSEAFF

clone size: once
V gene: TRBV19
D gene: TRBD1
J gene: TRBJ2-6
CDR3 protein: CASRTGVGANVLTF

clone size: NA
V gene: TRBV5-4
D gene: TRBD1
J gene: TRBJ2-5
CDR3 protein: CASRTTGEETQYF

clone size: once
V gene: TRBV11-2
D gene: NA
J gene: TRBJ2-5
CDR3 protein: CASSLDRGWQETQYF

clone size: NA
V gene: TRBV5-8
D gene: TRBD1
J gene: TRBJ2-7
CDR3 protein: CASSAPGTGSIKQYF

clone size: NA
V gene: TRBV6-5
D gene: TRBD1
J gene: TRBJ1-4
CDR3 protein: CASRSLGTGNEKLFF

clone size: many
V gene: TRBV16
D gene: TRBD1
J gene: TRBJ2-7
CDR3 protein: CASSQPTDRGRYEQYF

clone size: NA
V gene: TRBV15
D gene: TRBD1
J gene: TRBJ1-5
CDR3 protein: CATSTQTGGFQPQHF

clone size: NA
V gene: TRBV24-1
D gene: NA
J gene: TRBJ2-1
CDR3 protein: CATSDLTTGNEQFF